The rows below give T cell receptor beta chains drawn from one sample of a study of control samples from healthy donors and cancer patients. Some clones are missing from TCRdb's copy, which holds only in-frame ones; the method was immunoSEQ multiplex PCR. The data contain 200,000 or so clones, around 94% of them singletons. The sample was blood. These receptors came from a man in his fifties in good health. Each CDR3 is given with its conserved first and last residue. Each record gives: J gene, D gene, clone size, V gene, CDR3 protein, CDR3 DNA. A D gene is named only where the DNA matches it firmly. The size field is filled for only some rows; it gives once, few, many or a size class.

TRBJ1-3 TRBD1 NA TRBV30 CARGGTGHGNTIYF TGTGCTAGGGGGGGGACAGGGCATGGAAACACCATATATTTT
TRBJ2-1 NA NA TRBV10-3 CAIGVRGYNEQFF TGTGCCATCGGGGTAAGGGGATACAATGAGCAGTTCTTC
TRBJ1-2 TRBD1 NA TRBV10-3 CAIHRDRDIGYTF TGTGCCATCCATCGGGACAGGGACATTGGCTACACCTTC
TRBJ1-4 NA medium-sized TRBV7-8 CASSLLGGGTNEKLFF TGTGCCAGCAGCTTATTAGGGGGGGGAACTAATGAAAAACTGTTTTTT
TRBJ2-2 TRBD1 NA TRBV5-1 CASSSGQPSTGELFF TGCGCCAGCAGCTCGGGACAGCCATCCACCGGGGAGCTGTTTTTT
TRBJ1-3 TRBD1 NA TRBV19 CASRMDRGQGSGNTIYF TGTGCCAGTAGGATGGACAGGGGACAAGGCTCTGGAAACACCATATATTTT
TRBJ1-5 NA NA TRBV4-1 CASSQVGPGLAQPQHF TGCGCCAGCAGCCAAGTGGGCCCCGGGCTTGCTCAGCCCCAGCATTTT
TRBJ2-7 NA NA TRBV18 CASSPAGGSYEQYF TGTGCCAGCTCACCGGCAGGGGGGTCCTACGAGCAGTACTTC
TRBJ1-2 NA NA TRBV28 CASSFHQGASNYGYTF TGTGCCAGCAGTTTTCATCAAGGGGCATCTAACTATGGCTACACCTTC
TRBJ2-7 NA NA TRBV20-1 CSASWMGRGSSYEQYF TGCAGTGCTAGTTGGATGGGAAGGGGAAGCTCCTACGAGCAGTACTTC
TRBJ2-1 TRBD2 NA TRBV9 CASSARGLAGGWDEQFF TGTGCCAGCAGCGCCCGAGGACTAGCGGGGGGGTGGGATGAGCAGTTCTTC
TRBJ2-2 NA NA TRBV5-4 CASSLGDPNTGELFF TGTGCCAGCAGCTTGGGGGACCCGAACACCGGGGAGCTGTTTTTT
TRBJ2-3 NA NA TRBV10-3 CAISESYGTSDTQYF TGTGCCATCAGTGAGTCCTACGGGACTTCAGATACGCAGTATTTT
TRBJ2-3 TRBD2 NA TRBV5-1 CASSLELAGEDTQYF TGCGCCAGCAGCTTAGAACTAGCGGGTGAAGATACGCAGTATTTT
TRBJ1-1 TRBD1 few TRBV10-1 CASSERQGPSFF TGCGCCAGCAGTGAGAGACAGGGTCCGTCTTTCTTT
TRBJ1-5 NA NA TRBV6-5 CASSYSGKGQPQHF TGTGCCAGCAGTTACTCGGGCAAAGGGCAGCCCCAGCATTTT
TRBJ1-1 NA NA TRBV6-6 CASSKNPGEAFF TGTGCCAGCAGTAAGAACCCAGGGGAAGCTTTCTTT